This TCR beta chain appears in the sequencing data of a study of PD-1 blockade in classical Hodgkin lymphoma. Regarding the study as a whole: The origin of the repertoire differences remains undefined, with disease activity or prior therapy as possible causes. Complete responders entered with baseline diversity on par with newly diagnosed patients, the results showed.

The CDR3 runs 15 residues. Germline-derived CDR1 and CDR2 are LGHNA and YSLEER. Trimming cost V 2 bases and J 0 bases, with 10 bases left between them. Brentuximab vedotin exposure varied among the patients, all of whom had relapsed after autologous stem cell transplantation. As regards this clone: Antigen: not known.

Profiled with immunoSEQ multiplex PCR; TCRdb holds only in-frame clones, not every one. The sample holds about 21,000 clones, around 64% seen once. Source: peripheral blood mononuclear cells (PBMCs), taken at baseline. This receptor was taken from a human donor with classical Hodgkin lymphoma. The J gene is TRBJ1-1, the V gene TRBV4-3; D is unclear. CDR3 in amino acids: CASSQRSILNTEAFF. DNA for the CDR3: TGCGCCAGCAGCCAACGGTCCATTCTGAACACTGAAGCTTTCTTT.